Following are 24 T cell receptor beta chains from one sample sequenced in a study of beta chain features in type 1 diabetes (dated by TCRdb to the late 2010s). Summary of the overall study and its limitations: A moderate but significant shortening of TCRB CDR3 length was observed in type 1 diabetes patients in all four CD4+ subsets.

The receptor library was made with the immunoSEQ multiplex PCR assay. The entire amount of isolated RNA was reverse transcribed using the High Capacity cDNA Reverse Transcription Kit, so the sequenced TCRB transcripts were expressed ones. TCRdb provides this immuneACCESS table in a form limited to in-frame rearrangements. Some clones are lacking; in checked studies, under half of them reflect an unresolved V gene, and why the rest are absent is not known. The sample table holds 640,000 or so clones, of which 11% to 15% were seen once. Together, the top ten hold around 0.04% of the sample. No antigen is known for these receptors. Specimen: naive CD4+ T cells from blood. The cell subset or site tag for this specimen amounts to: true naive CD4+ T cells. These receptors came from a man between 18 and 35 years old with type 1 diabetes.

This clone showed up just once. J is TRBJ1-5 and V is TRBV7-2; 8 positions agree with TRBD1. CDR1 is SGHTA and CDR2 is FQGNSA in the germline V gene. The trim removed 3 bases at V and 5 bases at J, leaving 3 bases unmatched. This CDR3 has 14 amino acids. The CDR3 here is CASSFDRGHQPQHF. DNA of the CDR3: TGTGCCAGCAGCTTCGACAGGGGCCATCAGCCCCAGCATTTT. Supplemented by reference TRBV7-2 and TRBJ1-5, the full variable domain reads GAGVSQSPSNKVTEKGKDVELRCDPISGHTALYWYRQSLGQGLEFLIYFQGNSAPDKSGLPSDRFSAERTGGSVSTLTIQRTQQEDSAVYLCASSFDRGHQPQHFGDGTRLSIL.

In this sample, this clone turned up a few times. In the same sample, other DNA sequences code for this CDR3. The chain is built from TRBV28 and TRBJ2-7; 11 nucleotides agree with TRBD2. This CDR3 region has 13 residues. The junction had 3 bases not matched to a gene; V was cut back by 7 bases and J by 4 bases. Germline loops: CDR1 MDHEN, CDR2 SYDVKM. CDR3 nucleotide sequence: TGTGCCAGCAAGAGGACTAGCGGGTACGAGCAGTACTTC. Translation gives CASKRTSGYEQYF.

Only a few counts were recorded for this clone. This rearrangement joins TRBV5-6 to TRBJ1-6; the match to TRBD1 covers 11 bases. CDR3 length: 16 residues. Per the germline V gene, CDR1 is SGHDT and CDR2 is YYEEEE. V was pared by 4 bases and J by 8 bases, with 8 bases of the junction left unmatched. This CDR3 reads CASSPDRGRIYSPLHF. CDR3 DNA: TGTGCCAGCAGCCCGGACAGGGGGCGCATTTATTCACCCCTCCACTTT.

This clone came up a few times. The J gene is TRBJ1-2, the V gene TRBV29-1; the D gene is possibly TRBD1 (6 bases). Germline assignment: CDR1 SQVTM and CDR2 ANQGSEA. There are 12 residues in the CDR3. The DNA for the CDR3 is TGCAGTATCGGACAGCTTTTCTATGGCTACACCTTC. It is translated as CSIGQLFYGYTF.

This clone has a handful of counts. V usage is TRBV5-4 and J usage is TRBJ2-5, with D hard to call. The CDR3 has 13 amino acids. The V end was cut by 1 base, the J end by 6 bases, with 10 bases between. Germline lookup yields CDR1 SGHNT and CDR2 YYREEE (reference sequence). DNA for the CDR3: TGTGCCAGCAGCTTGCCCTCGCTGAAGACCCAGTACTTC. Its protein product is CASSLPSLKTQYF.

This clone was detected a few times. The chain employs TRBV4-1 and TRBJ1-2; D gene ambiguous. This CDR3 spans 14 amino acids. Germline V gene data show CDR1 as MGHRA and CDR2 as YSYEKL. Trimming took off 3 bases at V and 10 bases at J, with 18 bases between the two ends. CDR3: CASSHVTDISFYTF. In nucleotides, the CDR3 is TGCGCCAGCAGCCATGTCACTGATATCAGTTTCTACACCTTC.

The chain is built from TRBV13 and TRBJ2-1, with D maybe TRBD1 (6 bases). The CDR3 length is 14 residues. Trimming left V 1 base short and J 8 bases short, with 12 bases between. The germline CDR1 and CDR2 sequences are PRHDT and FYEKMQ (reference sequence). The CDR3: CASSLDRDTHEQFF. The CDR3 DNA follows: TGTGCCAGCAGCTTAGACAGGGACACGCATGAGCAGTTCTTC.

This clone was counted only a few times. One junction end does not reproduce the germline sequence, and a read error may be involved. The V gene is TRBV7-2, the J gene TRBJ1-2, with D tentatively TRBD1 (5 bases). The CDR3 is made up of 13 amino acids. The germline V gene has CDR1 SGHTA and CDR2 FQGNSA. The CDR3 nucleotides read TGTGCCAGCAGCAGCTTTACCGGGACCGACATCTCCTTC. This encodes CASSSFTGTDISF.

In its sample, this clone was seen a few times. The V call is TRBV10-3, the J call TRBJ1-2, with 10 bases matching TRBD1. The length of the CDR3 is 14 residues. J lost 6 bases, V lost 8 bases, and 9 bases had no gene match. Germline V gives CDR1 ENHRY, CDR2 SYGVKD. The CDR3 DNA is TGTGCCATCGTTGAGCGACAGGGGGCTAATGGCTACACCTTC. Translated: CAIVERQGANGYTF.

This clone came up a few times. This rearrangement joins TRBV6-5 to TRBJ2-3; either TRBD1 or TRBD2 may fit D (5 bases each). The CDR3 extends over 14 amino acids. Germline-derived CDR1 and CDR2 are MNHEY and SVGAGI. Trimming took 8 bases from V and 3 from J, leaving 15 bases between them. CDR3: CASRDPFSTDTQYF. CDR3 sequence (DNA): TGTGCCAGCCGGGACCCCTTCTCGACAGATACGCAGTATTTT.

The genes are TRBV5-4 and TRBJ2-7; D is undetermined. CDR3 size: 15 residues. With 0 bases removed from V and 4 bases from J, the gap between germline ends came to 14 bases. From germline, CDR1 is SGHNT and CDR2 YYREEE (reference sequence). The CDR3 DNA reads as TGTGCCAGCAGCTTGGGAGGCCCAGGCGATTACGAGCAGTACTTC. Protein sequence: CASSLGGPGDYEQYF. The whole variable domain, remainder taken from reference TRBV5-4 and TRBJ2-7, is ETGVTQSPTHLIKTRGQQVTLRCSSQSGHNTVSWYQQALGQGPQFIFQYYREEENGRGNFPPRFSGLQFPNYSSELNVNALELDDSALYLCASSLGGPGDYEQYFGPGTRLTVT.

This clone appeared a few times. The rearrangement joins TRBV9 to TRBJ2-7; TRBD2 matches 9 bases. The CDR3 has 17 amino acids. Germline V CDR1 and CDR2: SGDLS, YYNGEE. The trim removed 0 bases at V and 5 bases at J, leaving 12 bases unmatched. CDR3 nucleotides: TGTGCCAGCAGCGTAGGAGGATTAGCGGGAGTTGACAACGAGCAGTACTTC. Its protein is CASSVGGLAGVDNEQYF.

J is TRBJ1-2 and V is TRBV27; D ambiguous. The CDR3 is 14 amino acids. The V end lost 1 base, the J end lost 6 bases, and 12 bases lay between the germline ends. Germline CDR1 is MNHEY and CDR2 is SMNVEV (reference sequence). The CDR3 spells CASSLLGRRDGYTF. For the CDR3, the DNA is TGTGCCAGCAGTTTATTAGGTCGGCGGGATGGCTACACCTTC.

V usage is TRBV7-2 and J usage is TRBJ2-2; TRBD2 matches at 7 bases. The trim removed 5 bases at V and 5 bases at J, leaving 11 bases unmatched. The CDR3 totals 16 residues. From germline, CDR1 is SGHTA and CDR2 FQGNSA. This chain's CDR3 is CASSPQRGLNTGELFF. CDR3 nucleotides: TGTGCCAGCAGCCCCCAGCGGGGATTGAATACCGGGGAGCTGTTTTTT.

This clone appeared a few times. The chain uses TRBV7-9 and TRBJ2-7, with 15 bases lining up with TRBD2. Germline CDR1 is SEHNR and CDR2 is FQNEAQ (reference sequence). This CDR3 has 15 amino acids. V lost 5 bases and J lost 6; bases outside the gene matches: 5. CDR3 residues: CASSSPGLAGGEQYF. CDR3 nucleotide sequence: TGTGCCAGCAGCAGTCCGGGACTAGCGGGAGGCGAGCAGTACTTC.

The chain uses TRBV9 and TRBJ1-5, with D uncertain. CDR3 length: 15 residues. Germline V CDR1 and CDR2: SGDLS, YYNGEE. V was clipped by 3 bases and J by 6 bases, with 16 bases between them. The CDR3 nucleotides are TGTGCCAGCAGCGAGAACCCCTCGTCCGGTCAGCCCCAGCATTTT. It is translated as CASSENPSSGQPQHF.

J is TRBJ2-5 and V is TRBV7-9; D is uncertain. Deletions cut 3 bases from V and 4 bases from J, with 9 bases between. Germline-derived CDR1 and CDR2 are SEHNR and FQNEAQ (reference sequence). The CDR3 consists of 13 residues. CDR3 bases: TGTGCCAGCAGCTTCGCCCCGGGAGAGACCCAGTACTTC. It yields the protein CASSFAPGETQYF.

This clone showed up just a few times. This chain connects TRBV5-4 to TRBJ1-1; no clear D gene. This CDR3 has 15 amino acids. Germline loops: CDR1 SGHNT, CDR2 YYREEE (reference sequence). V lost 5 bases and J lost 0, with 14 bases in between. The CDR3 here is CASSTATEMNTEAFF. In nucleotides, the CDR3 is TGTGCCAGCAGTACGGCTACAGAGATGAACACTGAAGCTTTCTTT. Full variable domain (missing parts from reference TRBV5-4 and TRBJ1-1): ETGVTQSPTHLIKTRGQQVTLRCSSQSGHNTVSWYQQALGQGPQFIFQYYREEENGRGNFPPRFSGLQFPNYSSELNVNALELDDSALYLCASSTATEMNTEAFFGQGTRLTVV.

This clone was seen only a few times. The rearrangement links TRBV7-3 to TRBJ1-1, with D perhaps TRBD1 (5 bases). V lost 4 bases to trimming and J lost 6 bases, with 15 bases between them. The CDR3 has 14 residues. Germline V CDR1 and CDR2: SGHTA, FQGTGA. Here the CDR3 DNA reads TGTGCCAGCAGCTCTCGCCCCTCAGGGTCTGAAGCTTTCTTT. Amino acid sequence: CASSSRPSGSEAFF.

Only a few counts were recorded for this clone. V usage is TRBV7-2 and J usage is TRBJ2-7; 7 positions match TRBD1. V was clipped by 5 bases and J by 0 bases; unmatched bases: 7. CDR1 SGHTA and CDR2 FQGNSA come from the germline V gene. This CDR3 is built from 15 residues. This CDR3 is CASSPPTGHSYEQYF. The DNA of the CDR3 is TGTGCCAGCAGCCCACCGACAGGGCACTCCTACGAGCAGTACTTC.

This clone was found a few times. This sequence joins TRBV14 and TRBJ2-7; D might be TRBD1 (6 bases). Between the trimmed V and J ends, which lost 4 bases and 2 bases, there was a span of 15 bases. Germline lookup yields CDR1 SGHDN and CDR2 FVKESK. CDR3 length: 15 residues. Here the CDR3 reads CASSLPKDSPYEQYF. The CDR3 DNA is TGTGCCAGCAGCCTACCCAAGGACAGCCCCTACGAGCAGTACTTC.

This clone was recorded a few times. This chain joins TRBV4-1 and TRBJ1-4; 11 bases align to TRBD1. J lost 8 bases, V lost 4 bases, and 21 bases had no gene match. The CDR3 has 20 amino acids. Germline CDR1 reads MGHRA; CDR2 reads YSYEKL. CDR3 protein: CASSPQGGPGQGVLQEKLFF. CDR3 sequence (DNA): TGCGCCAGCAGCCCCCAAGGGGGTCCGGGACAGGGGGTTTTACAGGAAAAACTGTTTTTT.

This clone was seen a few times. J is TRBJ1-1 and V is TRBV27, with 7 bases that match TRBD1. The ends lost 5 bases at V and 3 bases at J; junction bases unmatched: 18. This CDR3 is 18 amino acids long. From germline, CDR1 is MNHEY and CDR2 SMNVEV (reference sequence). This chain's CDR3 is CASSPVMVYRGPDTEAFF. The CDR3 coding sequence is TGTGCCAGCAGTCCGGTAATGGTTTACAGGGGACCCGACACTGAAGCTTTCTTT.

The CDR3 DNA follows: TGTGCCAGCAGCCCGGGGCCAGGAGAAGCTTTCTTT. Translation gives CASSPGPGEAFF. This chain joins TRBV7-3 and TRBJ1-1; maybe TRBD1 (5 bases). The V gene lost 5 bases and the J gene lost 8 bases, with 12 bases spanning the gap. This CDR3 comprises 12 residues. CDR1 SGHTA and CDR2 FQGTGA come from the germline V gene.